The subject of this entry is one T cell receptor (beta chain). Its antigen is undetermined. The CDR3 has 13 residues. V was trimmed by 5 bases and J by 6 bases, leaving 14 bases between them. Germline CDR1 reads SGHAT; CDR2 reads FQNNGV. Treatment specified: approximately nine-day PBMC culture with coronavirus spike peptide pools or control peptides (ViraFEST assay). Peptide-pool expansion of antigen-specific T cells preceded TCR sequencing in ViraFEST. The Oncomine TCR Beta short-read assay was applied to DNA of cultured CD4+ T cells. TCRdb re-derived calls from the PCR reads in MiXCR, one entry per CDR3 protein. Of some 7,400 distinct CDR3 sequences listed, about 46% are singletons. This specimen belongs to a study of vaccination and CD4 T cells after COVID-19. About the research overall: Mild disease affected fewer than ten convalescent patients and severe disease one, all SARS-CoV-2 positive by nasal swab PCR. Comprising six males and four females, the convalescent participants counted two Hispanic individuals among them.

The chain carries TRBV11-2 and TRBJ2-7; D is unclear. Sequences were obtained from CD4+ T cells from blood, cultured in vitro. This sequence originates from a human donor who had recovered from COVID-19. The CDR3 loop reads CASSRPGLREQYF. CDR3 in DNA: TGTGCCAGCAGCCGCCCAGGTCTTCGCGAGCAGTACTTC.